Following are 13 T cell receptor beta chains from one sample sequenced in a study of blood T cell repertoires in COVID-19 (dated by TCRdb to about 2020). Libraries were prepared through the immunoSEQ multiplex PCR assay. Here the immuneACCESS table is served through TCRdb, limited to in-frame sequences with V and J called. Missing clones are a known gap in these copies; in checked studies unresolved V genes cover under half, and the rest lacks a known reason. For this sample there are 150,000 to 200,000 clones; approximately 90% appear just once. The ten largest make up less than 3.5% of the sample. The sequenced sample was peripheral blood. Receptors were obtained from a woman aged 25-40 years with active or convalescent COVID-19.

The J gene is TRBJ1-2, the V gene TRBV29-1, with D unclear. In germline, CDR1 is SQVTM, CDR2 ANQGSEA. The length of the CDR3 is 13 residues. V shed 2 bases and J shed 5 bases, with 12 bases lying between them. CDR3 in amino acids: CSVELPGPYGYTF. The CDR3 DNA sequence: TGCAGCGTTGAACTGCCGGGTCCGTATGGCTACACCTTC.

The V and J genes are TRBV28 and TRBJ1-4; D may be TRBD1 (6 bases). Trimming shortened V by 6 bases and J by 8 bases, and 13 bases separated the two germline ends. Per the germline V gene, CDR1 is MDHEN and CDR2 is SYDVKM. The CDR3 has 13 residues. CDR3 amino acids: CASSLGQKEKLFF. DNA for the CDR3: TGTGCCAGCAGCCTCGGACAGAAAGAAAAACTGTTTTTT.

The chain combines TRBV11-3 with TRBJ2-7; TRBD2 matches at 8 bases. This CDR3 contains 13 residues. Trimming removed 3 bases from V and 2 bases from J; junction bases left unmatched: 0. Per germline, CDR1 SGHNT and CDR2 YENEEA. CDR3 sequence: CASSFGGAYEQYF. As DNA, the CDR3 is TGTGCCAGCAGCTTCGGGGGGGCCTACGAGCAGTACTTC.

This chain uses TRBV27 with TRBJ2-1; TRBD2 matches at 11 bases. Germline V CDR1 and CDR2: MNHEY, SMNVEV (reference sequence). This CDR3 is built from 17 residues. V was pared by 4 bases and J by 4 bases, with 9 bases of the junction left unmatched. CDR3 residues: CASSSPPGTSGYNEQFF. CDR3 nucleotide sequence: TGTGCCAGCAGTTCACCCCCGGGGACTAGCGGATACAATGAGCAGTTCTTC.

This rearrangement joins TRBV3-1 (or the pseudogene TRBV3-2) to TRBJ2-5; a weak D match, TRBD2 (5 bases). The V gene's germline CDR1 is LGHDT and CDR2 YNNKEL (reference sequence). This CDR3 spans 15 amino acids. The V gene lost 3 bases and the J gene lost 5 bases, with 16 bases spanning the gap. Here the CDR3 DNA reads TGTGCCAGCAGCCAGGGAGCCTGGGCGTTGGAGACCCAGTACTTC. Amino acid sequence: CASSQGAWALETQYF.

The table lists this clone with a count of one. This chain uses TRBV3-1 (or the pseudogene TRBV3-2) with TRBJ2-5, with D tentatively TRBD2 (6 bases). CDR1 and CDR2 (germline): LGHDT, YNNKEL (reference sequence). The V end lost 3 bases, the J end lost 4 bases, and 21 bases lay between the germline ends. CDR3 length: 17 amino acids. The CDR3 is CASSHSLGAGSRETQYF. The CDR3 DNA is TGTGCCAGCAGCCATTCCCTAGGGGCGGGGTCTCGAGAGACCCAGTACTTC.

This chain connects TRBV2 to TRBJ2-1, with 10 bases aligning to TRBD2. This CDR3 region has 16 residues. Trimming took 4 bases from V and 4 from J; bases not matched to a gene: 7. Per germline, CDR1 SNHLY and CDR2 FYNNEI. The CDR3 DNA follows: TGTGCCAGCAGTGCGACCTTAGCGGGGGGTTACAATGAGCAGTTCTTC. This codes for CASSATLAGGYNEQFF.

V is TRBV19 and J is TRBJ1-2; D not resolved. Per the germline V gene, CDR1 is LNHDA and CDR2 is SQIVND (reference sequence). The CDR3 runs to 12 residues. Trimming cost V 6 bases and J 4 bases, with 9 bases left between them. This CDR3 reads CASRSEAYGYTF. The CDR3 region has the DNA TGTGCCAGTAGATCTGAGGCCTATGGCTACACCTTC.

Notes on this clone: The germline gene is not matched at one end of the junction; a read error may be the cause. This rearrangement joins TRBV28 to TRBJ1-4; D is uncertain. The length of the CDR3 is 15 residues. Germline CDR1 is MDHEN and CDR2 is SYDVKM. DNA for the CDR3: TGTGCCAGCAGCTTATTCTGGCAGAACAATGAAAAACTGTTTTTT. This translates into CASSLFWQNNEKLFF. Variable domain in full (rest from reference TRBV28 and TRBJ1-4): DVKVTQSSRYLVKRTGEKVFLECVQDMDHENMFWYRQDPGLGLRLIYFSYDVKMKEKGDIPEGYSVSREKKERFSLILESASTNQTSMYLCASSLFWQNNEKLFFGSGTQLSVL.

DNA of the CDR3: TGTGCCAGCAGTCGGGACTCCTACAATGAGCAGTTCTTC. It is translated as CASSRDSYNEQFF. The V gene is TRBV27, the J gene TRBJ2-1; D might be TRBD2 (5 bases). Germline V gene lookup returns CDR1 MNHEY and CDR2 SMNVEV (reference sequence). The CDR3 covers 13 residues. Between the trimmed V and J ends, which lost 5 bases and 0 bases, there was a span of 5 bases.

The chain recombines TRBV5-8 with TRBJ1-1; 7 positions agree with TRBD1. The V gene end was trimmed by 1 base and the J gene end by 0 bases; junction bases not matched to a gene: 3. This CDR3 is built from 15 residues. Germline V CDR1 and CDR2: SGHTS, YDEGEE. CDR3 sequence: CASSLKGQMNTEAFF. The CDR3 nucleotides are TGTGCCAGCAGCTTGAAGGGACAGATGAACACTGAAGCTTTCTTT.

The table lists this clone with a count of one. The rearrangement links TRBV7-2 to TRBJ1-3; the D is unclear. The CDR3 runs 16 residues. Germline values: CDR1 SGHTA, CDR2 FQGNSA. Trimming pared 3 bases from V and 0 bases from J, leaving 12 bases between. CDR3 residues: CASSLAGPGSGNTIYF. CDR3 DNA sequence: TGTGCCAGCAGCTTGGCGGGTCCAGGCTCTGGAAACACCATATATTTT.

The rearrangement links TRBV5-8 to TRBJ1-2; unclear D gene. The CDR3 spans 15 residues. In germline, CDR1 is SGHTS, CDR2 YDEGEE. The germline V and J ends were trimmed by 7 bases and 4 bases, with 20 bases remaining between them. The CDR3 loop is CASWLGFGVRYGYTF. CDR3 nucleotides: TGTGCCAGCTGGCTTGGGTTCGGGGTCCGCTATGGCTACACCTTC.